The source of this TCR beta chain is a study of CD4 T cells in relation to SARS-CoV-2 and coronaviruses. The CDR3 totals 15 residues. Germline CDR1 MNHEY, CDR2 SVGAGI. V dropped 6 bases and J dropped 3 bases, with 15 bases sitting between them. This clone appeared a single time. The target antigen is unknown. TCRdb keeps only in-frame clones here, not all; method: immunoSEQ multiplex PCR. Among around 24,000 clones, 76% were seen once, and the ten largest hold less than 25%. The unexposed donors gave CD4+ T cells in about 2010-2018, prior to COVID-19. After roughly ten days of culture, CD4+ T cells were isolated.

The sequence was obtained from a human donor in good health. Sequencing was performed on CD4+ T cells from PBMCs, cultured in vitro. The J gene is TRBJ2-4, the V gene TRBV6-5; a possible D gene is TRBD2 (5 bases). The CDR3 here is CASRGPGWDKNIQYF. CDR3 DNA sequence: TGTGCCAGCAGGGGCCCGGGGTGGGACAAAAACATTCAGTACTTC.